Listed here are 31 T cell receptor beta chains from one sample, sequenced in a study of vaccination and CD4 T cells after COVID-19. Documented treatment: roughly 10-day PBMC culture with coronavirus spike peptide pools or control peptides (ViraFEST assay). Their antigens remain unidentified. The Oncomine TCR Beta short-read assay was applied to DNA of cultured CD4+ T cells. TCRdb recomputed calls from the PCR reads with MiXCR, one row per CDR3 protein. Here the sample spans 25,000 to 30,000 distinct CDR3 sequences, 55% to 80% being singletons. Sequences were derived from CD4+ T cells from blood, cultured in vitro, sampled after SARS-CoV-2 vaccination. All receptors come from a human donor who received a COVID-19 vaccine.

In this sample, this clonotype turned up a few times. The chain couples TRBV10-1 to TRBJ1-5; tentative D call: TRBD1 (6 bases). The germline CDR1 and CDR2 sequences are WNHNN and SYGVQD (reference sequence). The CDR3 extends over 18 amino acids. Trimming took 3 bases from V and 0 from J, leaving 18 bases between them. This chain's CDR3 is CASSELETRGFSNQPQHF. The CDR3 DNA is TGCGCCAGCAGTGAATTAGAGACCAGGGGATTTAGCAATCAGCCCCAGCATTTT.

The chain recombines TRBV21-1 with TRBJ2-2; the D segment call TRBD1 is taken from the table without a DNA check. TRBV21-1 is a known pseudogene. CDR3 size: 16 residues. The CDR3 DNA is TGTGCCAGCAGCAGATCAGGGGTAATAAACACCGGGGAGCTGTTTTTT. Amino acids: CASSRSGVINTGELFF.

The J gene is TRBJ1-2, the V gene TRBV7-2; 8 bases align to TRBD1. The germline V gene encodes CDR1 SGHTA and CDR2 FQGNSA. There are 15 residues in the CDR3. V lost 5 bases to trimming and J lost 4 bases; unmatched junction nucleotides: 9. Written as DNA, the CDR3 is TGTGCCAGCAGCGCAAACAGGGGGGACCCCTATGGCTACACCTTC. Protein product: CASSANRGDPYGYTF.

This clonotype was recorded a few times. CDR3 residues: CAWSVDGPGNTIYF. DNA of the CDR3: TGTGCCTGGAGTGTAGACGGACCTGGAAACACCATATATTTT. The rearrangement joins TRBV30 to TRBJ1-3; D unresolved. The V gene lost 0 bases and the J gene lost 2 bases, with 8 bases spanning the gap. Germline CDR1 GTSNPN, CDR2 SVGIG (reference sequence). The CDR3 spans 14 residues.

CDR3 region: CASSLVGGRAGELFF. CDR3 DNA sequence: TGTGCCAGCAGCTTAGTAGGAGGCAGGGCCGGGGAGCTGTTTTTT. V gene TRBV7-2 combines with J gene TRBJ2-2; D assignment may be TRBD1 or TRBD2 (5 bases each). This CDR3 region has 15 residues. Deletions cut 1 base from V and 6 bases from J, with 12 bases between. Germline V lookup: CDR1 SGHTA, CDR2 FQGNSA.

This clonotype was detected once. This sequence joins TRBV11-3 and TRBJ2-5; tentative D call: TRBD2 (6 bases). Between the trimmed V and J ends, which lost 5 bases and 9 bases, there was a span of 19 bases. The CDR3 sequence is 14 residues long. Germline V CDR1 and CDR2: SGHNT, YENEEA. The CDR3 sequence: CASSPRLGVGAQYF. CDR3 in DNA: TGTGCCAGCAGCCCTCGACTAGGTGTAGGGGCCCAGTACTTC.

This chain connects TRBV30 to TRBJ2-3; TRBD2 matches at 10 bases. The CDR3 spans 15 residues. Germline assignment: CDR1 GTSNPN and CDR2 SVGIG (reference sequence). V was clipped by 1 base and J by 1 base; unmatched bases: 2. The DNA for the CDR3 is TGTGCCTGGAGTGCCACTAGCGGGGGCACAGATACGCAGTATTTT. Residues: CAWSATSGGTDTQYF. Drawing the rest from reference TRBV30 and TRBJ2-3, the complete variable domain is SQTIHQWPATLVQPVGSPLSLECTVEGTSNPNLYWYRQAAGRGLQLLFYSVGIGQISSEVPQNLSASRPQDRQFILSSKKLLLSDSGFYLCAWSATSGGTDTQYFGPGTRLTVL.

The chain has TRBV5-5 and TRBJ2-7; D not certain. CDR3 size: 14 residues. In germline, CDR1 is SGHKS, CDR2 YYEKEE (reference sequence). Trimming removed 2 bases from V and 0 bases from J, with 9 bases in between. This chain's CDR3 is CASSFRIPSYEQYF. The DNA for the CDR3 is TGTGCCAGCAGCTTCCGTATTCCCTCCTACGAGCAGTACTTC.

The genes are TRBV30 and TRBJ2-2; D might be TRBD2 (6 bases). Trimming pared 0 bases from V and 7 bases from J, leaving 12 bases between. In germline, CDR1 is GTSNPN, CDR2 SVGIG (reference sequence). The CDR3 is made up of 14 amino acids. The CDR3 is CAWSVGGYHGELFF. CDR3 in DNA: TGTGCCTGGAGTGTTGGAGGGTATCACGGGGAGCTGTTTTTT.

The chain links TRBV20-1 to TRBJ1-4, with TRBD1 as a possible D gene (5 bases). The CDR3 spans 13 residues. From germline, CDR1 is DFQATT and CDR2 SNEGSKA (reference sequence). Trimming removed 5 bases at V and 3 bases at J, with 10 bases between. The CDR3 nucleotides are TGCAGTGCTCGACAGCCTCCTAATGAAAAACTGTTTTTT. Amino acids: CSARQPPNEKLFF.

V is TRBV24-1 and J is TRBJ2-6; D remains unclear. V dropped 4 bases and J dropped 0 bases, with 9 bases sitting between them. The CDR3 extends over 16 amino acids. Germline values: CDR1 KGHDR, CDR2 SFDVKD. CDR3 sequence reads: CATSEPVPSGANVLTF. CDR3 sequence (DNA): TGTGCCACCAGTGAGCCAGTTCCCTCTGGGGCCAACGTCCTGACTTTC.

V usage is TRBV6-2 or TRBV6-3 and J usage is TRBJ1-5; TRBD1 is a possible D gene (5 bases). Germline values: CDR1 MNHEY, CDR2 SVGEGT. This CDR3 contains 15 residues. The V and J ends lost 5 bases and 0 bases respectively, with 11 bases between them. The CDR3 DNA reads as TGTGCCAGCAGTATTCCAGGGAATAGCAATCAGCCCCAGCATTTT. The encoded protein is CASSIPGNSNQPQHF.

In nucleotides, the CDR3 is TGTGCCAGTAGTATAGGACAGTATCCAACCGGGGAGCTGTTTTTT. It yields the protein CASSIGQYPTGELFF. The chain is built from TRBV19 and TRBJ2-2; the D gene is possibly TRBD1 (5 bases). The CDR3 extends over 15 amino acids. Between the trimmed V and J ends, which lost 1 base and 5 bases, there was a span of 11 bases. Per germline, CDR1 LNHDA and CDR2 SQIVND (reference sequence).

This chain links TRBV24-1 with TRBJ2-5; possibly TRBD2 for D (6 bases). Trimming stripped 2 bases from V and 2 bases from J, with 14 bases between. Per the germline V gene, CDR1 is KGHDR and CDR2 is SFDVKD. This CDR3 is 16 amino acids long. CDR3 coding DNA: TGTGCCACCAGTGATTATGGTGGGGGAGGACAAGAGACCCAGTACTTC. Its translation is CATSDYGGGGQETQYF.

There are a few counts of this clonotype. The rearrangement links TRBV24-1 to TRBJ1-2; 7 bases map to TRBD1. CDR3 length: 15 amino acids. Germline values: CDR1 KGHDR, CDR2 SFDVKD. V dropped 4 bases and J dropped 2; count of bases not matched to a gene: 6. This CDR3 reads CATSEAGQPNYGYTF. DNA for the CDR3: TGTGCCACCAGTGAGGCGGGACAGCCGAACTATGGCTACACCTTC.

As DNA, the CDR3 is TGTGCCAGCAGTGCACTAGCGGGGGACGCCGGGGAGCTGTTTTTT. Translated: CASSALAGDAGELFF. V usage is TRBV2 and J usage is TRBJ2-2, with 11 bases lining up with TRBD2. V was clipped by 4 bases and J by 6 bases; unmatched bases: 4. CDR1 is SNHLY, CDR2 FYNNEI, per germline. This CDR3 region has 15 residues.

J is TRBJ1-5 and V is TRBV7-9, with 7 bases matching TRBD1. The CDR3 is 14 amino acids. CDR1 SEHNR and CDR2 FQNEAQ come from the germline V gene (reference sequence). V lost 5 bases, J lost 7 bases, and 8 bases stayed unmatched. This CDR3 is CASSQGGRGQPQHF. The CDR3 nucleotides read TGTGCCAGCAGCCAAGGGGGCCGTGGGCAGCCCCAGCATTTT.

This sequence joins TRBV19 and TRBJ1-2, with D unresolved. Looked up from germline, CDR1 is LNHDA and CDR2 is SQIVND (reference sequence). The CDR3 totals 15 residues. V shed 5 bases and J shed 1 base, with 14 bases lying between them. The CDR3: CASSSYSDFNYGYTF. The CDR3, as DNA: TGTGCCAGTAGTTCGTACAGCGACTTTAACTATGGCTACACCTTC.

The J gene is TRBJ1-2, the V gene TRBV30; D not certain. This CDR3 comprises 12 residues. CDR1 is GTSNPN, CDR2 SVGIG, per germline (reference sequence). V was cut by 1 base and J by 8 bases, with 11 bases left in between. CDR3 amino acids: CAWSGEGTGYTF. The CDR3 coding sequence is TGTGCCTGGAGTGGGGAGGGTACCGGCTACACCTTC.

The chain carries TRBV5-4 and TRBJ2-2; 12 positions match TRBD2. The ends lost 4 bases at V and 4 bases at J; junction bases unmatched: 5. Germline V lookup: CDR1 SGHNT, CDR2 YYREEE (reference sequence). The length of the CDR3 is 16 residues. DNA for the CDR3: TGTGCCAGCAGCCCCGGACTAGCGGGGAGCACCGGGGAGCTGTTTTTT. Translation gives CASSPGLAGSTGELFF. The variable domain in full, completed from reference TRBV5-4 and TRBJ2-2, reads ETGVTQSPTHLIKTRGQQVTLRCSSQSGHNTVSWYQQALGQGPQFIFQYYREEENGRGNFPPRFSGLQFPNYSSELNVNALELDDSALYLCASSPGLAGSTGELFFGEGSRLTVL.

The chain links TRBV2 to TRBJ1-1; weak D call: TRBD1 (6 bases). Trimming left V 8 bases short and J 4 bases short, with 14 bases between. This CDR3 is 13 amino acids long. In germline, CDR1 is SNHLY, CDR2 FYNNEI. CDR3 amino acids: CASHRERGTEAFF. CDR3 coding DNA: TGTGCCAGCCACAGGGAGAGGGGCACTGAAGCTTTCTTT.

The gene calls are TRBV11-3 and TRBJ2-7; 8 nucleotides agree with TRBD2. V gave up 3 bases and J gave up 2 bases; unmatched junction bases: 9. The CDR3 length is 16 residues. The germline V gene has CDR1 SGHNT and CDR2 YENEEA. The CDR3 region has the DNA TGTGCCAGCAGCTTCGGCCGGGGGGGGCCTACCTACGAGCAGTACTTC. Translating it yields CASSFGRGGPTYEQYF. Looking up the rest from reference TRBV11-3 and TRBJ2-7 gives the full variable domain: EAGVVQSPRYKIIEKKQPVAFWCNPISGHNTLYWYLQNLGQGPELLIRYENEEAVDDSQLPKDRFSAERLKGVDSTLKIQPAELGDSAVYLCASSFGRGGPTYEQYFGPGTRLTVT.

The CDR3 region has the DNA TGTGCCAGCAGCTTAACTCAGCCCCAGCATTTT. The encoded protein is CASSLTQPQHF. The chain has TRBV7-9 and TRBJ1-5; D is unclear. The CDR3 spans 11 residues. Germline CDR1 is SEHNR and CDR2 is FQNEAQ (reference sequence). Trimming removed 2 bases at V and 6 bases at J, with 2 bases between.

This chain uses TRBV5-4 with TRBJ2-3; D not certain. Trimming removed 4 bases at V and 6 bases at J, with 12 bases between. The CDR3 length is 13 residues. Per the germline V gene, CDR1 is SGHNT and CDR2 is YYREEE (reference sequence). In DNA, the CDR3 is TGTGCCAGCAGCACTACCGTGCAGGATACGCAGTATTTT. This encodes CASSTTVQDTQYF.

This rearrangement joins TRBV30 to TRBJ1-5, with a possible D match to TRBD1 (5 bases). Germline lookup yields CDR1 GTSNPN and CDR2 SVGIG (reference sequence). This CDR3 contains 13 residues. V was trimmed by 0 bases and J by 5 bases, leaving 8 bases between them. The CDR3 protein is CAWSVQGDQPQHF. The CDR3 nucleotides are TGTGCCTGGAGTGTACAAGGGGATCAGCCCCAGCATTTT.

The V and J genes are TRBV6-1 and TRBJ2-5; TRBD1 matches at 8 bases. The CDR3 consists of 14 residues. V shed 6 bases, J shed 5 bases, and the junction held 8 bases outside the gene matches. Germline CDR1 MNHNS, CDR2 SASEGT. The CDR3 loop reads CASSRNRGYETQYF. The CDR3 nucleotides are TGTGCCAGCAGCCGAAACAGGGGGTATGAGACCCAGTACTTC.

This clonotype is a singleton in its sample. The chain recombines TRBV5-1 with TRBJ1-2, with D unclear. This CDR3 is built from 13 residues. V lost 0 bases and J 5 bases, leaving 8 bases between the germline ends. The germline V gene encodes CDR1 SGHRS and CDR2 YFSETQ. The CDR3 DNA reads as TGCGCCAGCAGCTTGGCGGGGAATTATGGCTACACCTTC. Its translation is CASSLAGNYGYTF. Using reference TRBV5-1 and TRBJ1-2 for the parts outside the CDR3, the full variable domain is KAGVTQTPRYLIKTRGQQVTLSCSPISGHRSVSWYQQTPGQGLQFLFEYFSETQRNKGNFPGRFSGRQFSNSRSEMNVSTLELGDSALYLCASSLAGNYGYTFGSGTRLTVV.

The chain recombines TRBV20-1 with TRBJ2-2; D possibly matches TRBD1 or TRBD2 (5 bases each). V lost 2 bases and J lost 0, with 13 bases in between. Per the germline V gene, CDR1 is DFQATT and CDR2 is SNEGSKA (reference sequence). The CDR3 covers 16 residues. Written as DNA, the CDR3 is TGCAGTGCTAGAAGTCGAAGAGGGGCGAACACCGGGGAGCTGTTTTTT. Translation: CSARSRRGANTGELFF.

This clonotype was detected a few times. This chain links TRBV12-5 with TRBJ2-5; no reliable D call. There are 15 residues in the CDR3. Per germline, CDR1 LGHNT and CDR2 FRNRAP. Deletions cut 7 bases from V and 2 bases from J, with 17 bases between. CDR3 residues: CASALAAAGQETQYF. The CDR3 coding sequence is TGTGCTAGTGCCCTCGCGGCGGCAGGACAAGAGACCCAGTACTTC.

V gene TRBV19 combines with J gene TRBJ1-1; D might be TRBD1 (5 bases). Germline assignment: CDR1 LNHDA and CDR2 SQIVND (reference sequence). Trimming took 3 bases from V and 7 from J, leaving 12 bases between them. This CDR3 spans 13 amino acids. CDR3 residues: CASSIWGSGEAFF. The DNA for the CDR3 is TGTGCCAGTAGTATCTGGGGGTCTGGTGAAGCTTTCTTT.

This rearrangement joins TRBV6-1 to TRBJ1-5; TRBD1 agrees at 7 bases. Per germline, CDR1 MNHNS and CDR2 SASEGT. The CDR3 covers 15 residues. Germline trimming cut 5 bases from V and 2 bases from J; bases unmatched to any gene: 6. CDR3 DNA: TGTGCCAGCAGTCCCAGACAGGGCGGCAATCAGCCCCAGCATTTT. It translates to CASSPRQGGNQPQHF.